This T cell receptor beta chain is drawn from a study of Tregs in tolerant kidney transplant recipients. Comments on this clone: The antigen is unknown.

CD4+CD25+CD127- Tregs, CD4+CD25- non-Tregs, CD4 and CD8 cells were sorted. The germline V and J ends were trimmed by 0 bases and 3 bases, with 20 bases remaining between them. This CDR3 contains 18 residues. Germline V lookup: CDR1 MGHRA, CDR2 YSYEKL. Here immunoSEQ multiplex PCR was the method, and the copy in TCRdb shows in-frame clones only, minus some. The sample consists of about 240,000 clones, 65% to 85% of them appearing once. Study observations and caveats: Biological reproducibility was not directly addressed in this study. Activated donor B cell expansion appeared to reveal the most relevant donor-specific TCRbeta repertoire.

The V gene is TRBV4-1, the J gene TRBJ1-2, with D possibly being TRBD1 (5 bases). The clonotype originates from a human donor in good health. Material: CD4+ T cells from blood. In DNA, the CDR3 is TGCGCCAGCAGCCAAGATCGCGGACAAGACGGAGAAGACTATGGCTACACCTTC. It codes for CASSQDRGQDGEDYGYTF.